The clone carrying this TCR beta chain was seen a few times. V was shortened by 5 bases and J by 8 bases, with 16 bases between the two germline ends. CDR1 and CDR2 (germline): SEHNR, FQNEAQ (reference sequence). The CDR3 has 15 residues. This record belongs to a study of blood T cell repertoires in COVID-19. Study information: Sites in the United States, Italy and Spain provided acute and convalescent COVID-19 samples. The analysed material was cDNA or gDNA that came from T cells, B-cell-depleted T cells, or PBMCs.

In the original workflow: Using reference gene primer amplification, nucleated cell counts were estimated. Produced via immunoSEQ multiplex PCR; TCRdb's table is partial and in-frame only. That table furnishes V, J and clone size, whereas the DNA furnished D and trimming. The sample lists more than 300,000 clones; around 87% were seen once. A Seattle source enrolled patients during active infection and followed them longitudinally. The chain has TRBV7-9 and TRBJ1-6, with D perhaps matching TRBD1 (6 bases). The clonotype was recovered from a young woman with COVID-19, enrolled during active disease. Specimen: peripheral blood. The DNA for the CDR3 is TGTGCCAGCAGCCCAAGAAACAGGGCTGATTCACCCCTCCACTTT. Translation: CASSPRNRADSPLHF.